These 12 T cell receptor beta chains were all obtained from the same sample, sequenced in a study of OX40 agonist ivuxolimab in advanced cancers. Libraries were prepared by immunoSEQ multiplex PCR; TCRdb keeps only in-frame clonotypes and omits some of them. The sample records about 43,000 clones, about 90% being singletons. The sequencing here drew on CD4+ or CD8+ T cells sorted from blood, taken in a trial of the OX40 agonist ivuxolimab. Receptors were obtained from an adult with an advanced solid tumor such as melanoma, head and neck, liver or kidney cancer.

Of note for this clone: The sample holds other DNA sequences that translate to the same CDR3. The J gene is TRBJ1-1, the V gene TRBV11-2, with TRBD1 identical over 7 bases. Unmatched junction bases numbered 12, after V lost 7 bases and J lost 10 bases. This CDR3 spans 13 amino acids. Germline V gives CDR1 SGHAT, CDR2 FQNNGV. The CDR3 sequence: CASTDLKQGGAFF. The CDR3 DNA sequence: TGTGCCAGCACCGACCTTAAGCAGGGGGGAGCTTTCTTT.

On this clone itself: The junction departs from germline at one end; a sequencing error may be responsible. The chain has TRBV7-7 and TRBJ2-2; maybe TRBD2 (6 bases). Germline values: CDR1 SSHAT, CDR2 FNYEAQ (reference sequence). CDR3 length equals 14 residues. The CDR3 reads CASSLDGGTGELFF. For the CDR3, the DNA is TGTGCTAGCAGCTTAGATGGGGGGACCGGGGAGCTGTTTTTT.

The chain combines TRBV6-1 with TRBJ2-3, with 8 nucleotides matching TRBD2. The germline gives CDR1 MNHNS, CDR2 SASEGT. The CDR3 length is 14 residues. Trimming at V came to 6 bases and at J to 1 base, leaving 3 bases not matched to a gene. The CDR3 is CASRTSGRTDTQYF. The CDR3 nucleotides read TGTGCCAGCAGAACTAGCGGACGCACAGATACGCAGTATTTT.

The chain joins TRBV7-2 to TRBJ2-6, with 7 positions matching TRBD1. This CDR3 has 16 residues. Germline trimming cut 5 bases from V and 3 bases from J; bases unmatched to any gene: 7. The germline V gene encodes CDR1 SGHTA and CDR2 FQGNSA. The CDR3: CASSLTQGVGANVLTF. CDR3 DNA: TGTGCCAGCAGCCTGACCCAGGGGGTTGGGGCCAACGTCCTGACTTTC.

This chain links TRBV19 with TRBJ2-1; TRBD2 might be the D (6 bases). This CDR3 spans 14 amino acids. Trimming cost V 5 bases and J 6 bases, with 14 bases left between them. Germline V gene sequence: CDR1 LNHDA, CDR2 SQIVND (reference sequence). The chain's CDR3 is CASSSSGRSNEQFF. In DNA, the CDR3 is TGTGCCAGTAGTTCATCCGGGAGAAGCAATGAGCAGTTCTTC.

This chain joins TRBV18 and TRBJ1-4; D remains unclear. CDR3 size: 15 residues. Trimming removed 3 bases at V and 6 bases at J, with 14 bases between. Germline V gene data show CDR1 as KGHSH and CDR2 as LQKENI. The CDR3 loop reads CASSPRRDVDEKLFF. CDR3 nucleotides: TGTGCCAGCTCACCCAGACGTGATGTGGATGAAAAACTGTTTTTT.

This clone turned up a few times. The chain recombines TRBV4-1 with TRBJ2-1; D not certain. There are 10 residues in the CDR3. Germline CDR1 and CDR2: MGHRA and YSYEKL. Trimming left V 6 bases short and J 4 bases short, with 1 base between. The CDR3, as DNA: TGCGCCAGCAGTTACAATGAGCAGTTCTTC. The encoded protein is CASSYNEQFF.

This chain links TRBV2 with TRBJ2-3; 9 positions match TRBD2. The CDR3 runs to 14 residues. The V gene end was trimmed by 7 bases and the J gene end by 4 bases; junction bases not matched to a gene: 6. Germline CDR1 and CDR2: SNHLY and FYNNEI. The CDR3 bases are TGTGCCAGCAAGGTTAGCGGGAGCGCAGATACGCAGTATTTT. This translates into CASKVSGSADTQYF.

The V call is TRBV2, the J call TRBJ2-7, with 12 bases fitting TRBD2. Germline CDR1 SNHLY, CDR2 FYNNEI. The CDR3 extends over 13 amino acids. Trimming took 11 bases from V and 3 from J; bases not matched to a gene: 5. CDR3 coding DNA: TGTGCCGGGCCTAGCGGGGGGGACTACGAGCAGTACTTC. It codes for CAGPSGGDYEQYF.

V and J are TRBV6-5 and TRBJ1-2; the D gene is possibly TRBD1 (6 bases). Looked up from germline, CDR1 is MNHEY and CDR2 is SVGAGI. CDR3 length: 13 amino acids. The V end was cut by 10 bases, the J end by 2 bases, with 14 bases between. The CDR3 region has the DNA TGTGCCATCTCGCGGGGGGGCAACTATGGCTACACCTTC. Its protein product is CAISRGGNYGYTF.

Only one count was recorded for this clone. This chain joins TRBV19 and TRBJ2-1; no definite D call. This CDR3 is 15 amino acids long. In germline, CDR1 is LNHDA, CDR2 SQIVND (reference sequence). V lost 6 bases to trimming and J lost 0 bases, with 12 bases between them. CDR3 sequence (DNA): TGTGCCAGTAGACCAACAGATAGCTCCTACAATGAGCAGTTCTTC. As protein: CASRPTDSSYNEQFF. Filled out from reference TRBV19 and TRBJ2-1, the complete variable domain reads DGGITQSPKYLFRKEGQNVTLSCEQNLNHDAMYWYRQDPGQGLRLIYYSQIVNDFQKGDIAEGYSVSREKKESFPLTVTSAQKNPTAFYLCASRPTDSSYNEQFFGPGTRLTVL.

The chain employs TRBV10-3 and TRBJ1-1; 8 bases are a match to TRBD1. From germline, CDR1 is ENHRY and CDR2 SYGVKD. The ends lost 4 bases at V and 5 bases at J; junction bases unmatched: 12. The CDR3 covers 16 residues. For the CDR3, the DNA is TGTGCCATCAGTGTTCGGCAGGGGGCGCGTGGGACTGAAGCTTTCTTT. Residues: CAISVRQGARGTEAFF.